One TCR beta chain is described in this entry. The antigen remains unidentified. TCRdb called the reads again in MiXCR, with one record for every CDR3 protein. This sample has 90,000 to 130,000 distinct CDR3 sequences, with 10% found just once. CDR1 SGHTA and CDR2 FQGTGA come from the germline V gene. The CDR3 has 16 amino acids. V shed 4 bases, J shed 0 bases, and the junction held 3 bases outside the gene matches. This record belongs to a study of T cell repertoires in cytomegalovirus infection. On the study more broadly: In public TCR beta signatures, there were indications of both CMV infection and matching HLA type.

General observations from the study: There were carriers of CMV plus the relevant HLA, and cumulative public TCR beta family frequency identified them. Within the response measured ex vivo, HLA-C-restricted CMV-specific TCR beta clonotypes were dominant.

This rearrangement joins TRBV7-3 to TRBJ2-1; 10 nucleotides align to TRBD2. Sequencing used PBMCs, sequenced either directly or after in vitro stimulation (not recorded which). The source of this sequence is a human donor in good health (CMV status not recorded). Some clones in this sample may be carry-over from other donors' samples. The CDR3 reads CASSSASGGSYNEQFF. The CDR3 coding sequence is TGTGCCAGCAGCTCGGCTAGCGGGGGCTCCTACAATGAGCAGTTCTTC.